Listed below are T cell receptor beta chains from one sample, sequenced in a study of control samples from healthy donors and cancer patients. Generated by immunoSEQ multiplex PCR, the TCRdb table keeps only in-frame clones and is missing some. The data contain about 110,000 clones, 70% to 85% of them seen just once; the ten biggest clones take up 6% to 8%. The sequencing sample was made of blood. Receptor source: a man between 18 and 35 years old in good health. Both conserved end residues are part of each CDR3. D genes are given only for firm matches. The size of a clone is reported for some rows only, either as once, few or many, or as a class for expanded clones.

cdr3_aa cdr3_nt v_call clone_size d_call j_call
CATSAAVRGTGELFF TGTGCCACCAGTGCCGCCGTACGAGGCACCGGGGAGCTGTTTTTT TRBV24-1 - - TRBJ2-2
CASSLLGKSNQPQHF TGTGCCAGCAGTTTATTGGGGAAGAGCAATCAGCCCCAGCATTTT TRBV27 - - TRBJ1-5
CASSSTRGRETQYF TGTGCCAGCAGCTCAACCAGGGGAAGAGAGACCCAGTACTTC TRBV11-2 - - TRBJ2-5
CASSWGGAYEQYF TGTGCCAGCAGTTGGGGGGGTGCCTACGAGCAGTACTTC TRBV6-2/TRBV6-3 - TRBD2 TRBJ2-7
CASSWGQGMNTEAFF TGTGCCAGCAGCTGGGGACAGGGGATGAACACTGAAGCTTTCTTT TRBV5-5 - TRBD1 TRBJ1-1
CASSKGGEESSGQPQHF TGTGCCAGCAGCAAAGGAGGCGAGGAGAGCTCGGGTCAGCCCCAGCATTTT TRBV21-1 - - TRBJ1-5
CAWSVNGRYGYTF TGTGCCTGGAGTGTAAACGGAAGGTATGGCTACACCTTC TRBV30 - - TRBJ1-2
CASSLSGFSDQPQHF TGTGCCAGCAGCTTAAGCGGCTTTTCGGATCAGCCCCAGCATTTT TRBV7-8 - - TRBJ1-5
CSGVEGGEAFF TGCAGCGGAGTGGAGGGGGGTGAAGCTTTCTTT TRBV29-1 - - TRBJ1-1
CASSRTGGGYTF TGTGCCAGCAGTAGGACAGGGGGCGGCTACACCTTC TRBV6-5 few TRBD1 TRBJ1-2
CASSIAGTGVYSEQFF TGTGCCAGTAGTATAGCTGGGACAGGGGTCTACAGTGAGCAGTTCTTC TRBV19 once TRBD1 TRBJ2-1
CASSSAGRQKEYEQYF TGTGCCAGCAGCTCGGCGGGCAGACAAAAAGAATACGAGCAGTACTTC TRBV7-2 few - TRBJ2-7
CASRRGTGTGELFF TGTGCCAGCAGAAGGGGGACAGGGACCGGGGAGCTGTTTTTT TRBV6-5 few TRBD1 TRBJ2-2
CASSAPWGANVLTF TGTGCCAGCAGCGCGCCCTGGGGGGCCAACGTCCTGACTTTC TRBV28 - - TRBJ2-6
CASSLLKDSSYNEQFF TGTGCCAGCAGCTTGCTAAAGGACTCGTCCTACAATGAGCAGTTCTTC TRBV5-4 - - TRBJ2-1
CASSSLLAGSDTQYF TGTGCCAGCAGTTCCCTACTAGCGGGATCAGATACGCAGTATTTT TRBV27 - TRBD2 TRBJ2-3
CASSRTRAPKIPTYEQYF TGCGCCAGCAGCCGTACCCGGGCCCCCAAGATACCAACCTACGAGCAGTACTTC TRBV4-1 - - TRBJ2-7